This T cell receptor beta chain was retrieved from a study of early T cells in non-severe SARS-CoV-2 infection. Study in general: Sequencing targeted bulk RNA from unsorted whole blood, leaving chains unpaired.

In TCRdb, the 5' RACE reads were re-called with MiXCR into one record per CDR3 protein. The repertoire holds tens of thousands of distinct CDR3 sequences, just under 4.5% seen once, with about a fifth in the top ten. This clonotype was found a few times. No antigen is known for it. The V end was cut by 0 bases, the J end by 0 bases, with 9 bases between. The CDR3 loop spans 15 amino acids. Per germline, CDR1 LGHDT and CDR2 YNNKEL (reference sequence). Study results and limitations: The VDJdb matching leaned toward anti-spike CD8 responses and overlooked private and CD4 specificities.

This clonotype was obtained from an adult who was a healthcare worker with PCR-confirmed SARS-CoV-2 infection or an uninfected control (not recorded which). J is TRBJ2-7 and V is TRBV3-1; D may be TRBD2 (6 bases). Sequenced sample: whole blood. CDR3 DNA: TGTGCCAGCAGCCAAGAGGCGGGACTCTCCTACGAGCAGTACTTC. This codes for CASSQEAGLSYEQYF.